The sequence of this T cell receptor beta chain was determined in a study of OX40 agonist ivuxolimab in advanced cancers. Profiling relied on immunoSEQ multiplex PCR, and the TCRdb table lists in-frame clones only, not all of them. Of around 60,000 clones listed, 70% to 85% are singletons. This clone was found a few times. As yet, its antigen is unknown. Overall study results and limits: CD4+ and CD8+ blood T cells expanded clonally by week 6 at 0.1 to 3.0 mg/kg.

This specimen was CD4+ or CD8+ T cells sorted from blood, taken in a trial of the OX40 agonist ivuxolimab. The sequence was obtained from an adult with an advanced solid tumor such as melanoma, head and neck, liver or kidney cancer.

CDR3 nucleotide sequence: TGTGCCAGCAGCCTCCGAGTGGGTTTCTCCGCCTATGGCTACACCTTC. Residues: CASSLRVGFSAYGYTF. The chain recombines TRBV9 with TRBJ1-2, with D unresolved. The V end lost 4 bases, the J end lost 4 bases, and 20 bases lay between the germline ends. Germline lookup yields CDR1 SGDLS and CDR2 YYNGEE. The CDR3 is made up of 16 amino acids.